This TCR beta chain was captured by sequencing in a study of graft-versus-host responses after intestinal transplantation. About the study: Recipients had multivisceral, liver-intestinal, or isolated intestinal transplants. Study results and caveats: The highest levels of circulating GvH clones went along with early declines in HvG clones after transplant. Where graft-donor T cell macrochimerism was present, patients had high graft-versus-host to host-versus-graft clonal ratios in allografts. Analysis identified GvH clones in recipient marrow, with some appearing first in ileum or blood.

The CDR3 extends over 12 amino acids. From germline, CDR1 is SNHLY and CDR2 FYNNEI. Trimming took off 6 bases at V and 4 bases at J, with 8 bases between the two ends. Assay used: immunoSEQ multiplex PCR; TCRdb lists only in-frame clones, some missing. The repertoire holds about 25,000 clones, with approximately 82% as singletons. Worth noting for this clone: Its cognate antigen is unknown.

This sequence originates from a human donor who was the organ donor for an intestinal transplant. This chain connects TRBV2 to TRBJ2-3, with a tentative D call TRBD2 (5 bases). This specimen was unstimulated CD8+ T cells sorted from spleen or lymph node cells, taken before transplant. The chain's CDR3 is CASRRVADTQYF. The CDR3 region has the DNA TGTGCCAGCAGGAGGGTAGCAGATACGCAGTATTTT.